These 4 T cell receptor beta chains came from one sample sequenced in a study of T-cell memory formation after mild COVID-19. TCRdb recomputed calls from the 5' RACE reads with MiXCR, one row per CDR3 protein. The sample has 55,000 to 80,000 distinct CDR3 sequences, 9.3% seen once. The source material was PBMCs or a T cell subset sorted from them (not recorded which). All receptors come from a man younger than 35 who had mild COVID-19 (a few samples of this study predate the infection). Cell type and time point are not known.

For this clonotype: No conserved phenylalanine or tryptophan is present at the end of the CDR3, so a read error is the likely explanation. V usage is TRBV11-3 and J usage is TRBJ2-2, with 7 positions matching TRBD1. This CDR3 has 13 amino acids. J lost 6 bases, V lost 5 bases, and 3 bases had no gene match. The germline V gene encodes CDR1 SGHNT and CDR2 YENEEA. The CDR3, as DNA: TGTGCCAGCAGCCGACAGGGTGCCGGGGAGCTGTTTTAT. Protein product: CASSRQGAGELFY.

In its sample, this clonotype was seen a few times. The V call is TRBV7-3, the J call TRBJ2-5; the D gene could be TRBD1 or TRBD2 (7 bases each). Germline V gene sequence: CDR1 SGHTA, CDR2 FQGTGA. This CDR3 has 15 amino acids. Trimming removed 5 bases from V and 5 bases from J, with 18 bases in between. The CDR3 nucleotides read TGTGCCAGCAGCCCCCAGGGGGGGCTTGGGGAGACCCAGTACTTC. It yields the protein CASSPQGGLGETQYF.

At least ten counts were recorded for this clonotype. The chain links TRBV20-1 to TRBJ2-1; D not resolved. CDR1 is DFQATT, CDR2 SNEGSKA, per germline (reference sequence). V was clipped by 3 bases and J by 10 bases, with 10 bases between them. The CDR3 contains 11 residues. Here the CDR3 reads CSARPAGEQFF. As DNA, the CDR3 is TGCAGTGCTAGGCCAGCCGGGGAGCAGTTCTTC.

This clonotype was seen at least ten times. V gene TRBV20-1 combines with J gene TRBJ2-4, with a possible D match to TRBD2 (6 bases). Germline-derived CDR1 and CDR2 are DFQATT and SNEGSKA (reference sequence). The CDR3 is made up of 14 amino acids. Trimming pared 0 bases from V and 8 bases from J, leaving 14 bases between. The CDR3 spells CSARDSSWGDIQYF. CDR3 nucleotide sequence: TGCAGTGCTAGAGATTCAAGCTGGGGGGACATTCAGTACTTC.